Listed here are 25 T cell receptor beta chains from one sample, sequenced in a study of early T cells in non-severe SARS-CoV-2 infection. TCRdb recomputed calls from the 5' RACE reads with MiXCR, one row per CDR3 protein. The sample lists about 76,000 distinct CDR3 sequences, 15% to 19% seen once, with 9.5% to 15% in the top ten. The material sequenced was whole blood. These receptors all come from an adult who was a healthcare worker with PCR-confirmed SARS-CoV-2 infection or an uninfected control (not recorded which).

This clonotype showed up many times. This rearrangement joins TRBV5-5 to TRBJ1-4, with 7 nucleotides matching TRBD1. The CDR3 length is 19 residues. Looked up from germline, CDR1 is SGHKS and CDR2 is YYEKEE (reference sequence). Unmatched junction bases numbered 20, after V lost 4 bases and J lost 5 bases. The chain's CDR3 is CASSPNRGAALNRNEKLFF. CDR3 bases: TGTGCCAGCAGCCCTAACAGGGGCGCTGCACTGAACCGAAATGAAAAACTGTTTTTT.

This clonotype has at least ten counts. The CDR3 DNA is TGTGCCAGCAGCCAGCCGTGGACAGTGGGGGACACTGAAGCTTTCTTT. Translation gives CASSQPWTVGDTEAFF. This chain joins TRBV11-2 and TRBJ1-1; TRBD1 might be the D (6 bases). The CDR3 is 16 amino acids. Germline-derived CDR1 and CDR2 are SGHAT and FQNNGV. V lost 5 bases and J lost 3, with 19 bases in between.

The CDR3 nucleotides read TGCGCCAGCAGCCAAGTTTGGGGGGGAATGAACACTGAAGCTTTCTTT. This encodes CASSQVWGGMNTEAFF. The J gene is TRBJ1-1, the V gene TRBV4-1, with D tentatively TRBD1 (5 bases). The V end lost 1 base, the J end lost 0 bases, and 12 bases lay between the germline ends. Germline CDR1 MGHRA, CDR2 YSYEKL. The CDR3 is 16 amino acids.

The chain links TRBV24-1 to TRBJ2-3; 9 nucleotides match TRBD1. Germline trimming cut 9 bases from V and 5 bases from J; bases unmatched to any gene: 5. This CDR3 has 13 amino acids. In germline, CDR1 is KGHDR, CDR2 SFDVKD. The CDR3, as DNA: TGTGCCACCGCCGGACAGGGGAAAGATACGCAGTATTTT. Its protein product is CATAGQGKDTQYF.

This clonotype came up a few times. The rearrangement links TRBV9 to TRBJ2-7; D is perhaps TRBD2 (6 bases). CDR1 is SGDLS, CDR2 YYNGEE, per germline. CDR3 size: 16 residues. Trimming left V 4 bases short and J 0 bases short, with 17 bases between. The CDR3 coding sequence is TGTGCCAGCAGCCCCACCGGCGCGGGGCACTCCTACGAGCAGTACTTC. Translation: CASSPTGAGHSYEQYF.

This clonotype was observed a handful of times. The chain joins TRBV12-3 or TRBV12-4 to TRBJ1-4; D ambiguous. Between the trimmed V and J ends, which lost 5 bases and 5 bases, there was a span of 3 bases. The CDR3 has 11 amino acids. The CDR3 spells CASSRNEKLFF. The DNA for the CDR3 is TGTGCCAGCAGTCGAAATGAAAAACTGTTTTTT.

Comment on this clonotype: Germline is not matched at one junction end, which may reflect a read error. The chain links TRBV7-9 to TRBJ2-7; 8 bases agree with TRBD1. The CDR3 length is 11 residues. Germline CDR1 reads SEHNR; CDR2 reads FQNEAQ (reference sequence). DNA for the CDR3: TGTGCCAGCAGCCGACATGGGACAGGAGTCTTC. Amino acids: CASSRHGTGVF.

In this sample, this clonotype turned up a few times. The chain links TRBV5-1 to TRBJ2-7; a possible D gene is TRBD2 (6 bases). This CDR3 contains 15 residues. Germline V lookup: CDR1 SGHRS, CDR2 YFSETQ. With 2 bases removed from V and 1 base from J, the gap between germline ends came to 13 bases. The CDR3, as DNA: TGCGCCAGCAGCTTCGGGAGCGGTTTTTCCTACGAGCAGTACTTC. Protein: CASSFGSGFSYEQYF.

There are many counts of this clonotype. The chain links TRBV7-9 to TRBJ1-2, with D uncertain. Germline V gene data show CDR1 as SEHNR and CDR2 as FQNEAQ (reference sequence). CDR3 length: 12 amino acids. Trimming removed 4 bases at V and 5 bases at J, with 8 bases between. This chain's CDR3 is CASSSGVYGYTF. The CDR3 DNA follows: TGTGCCAGCAGCTCAGGAGTTTATGGCTACACCTTC. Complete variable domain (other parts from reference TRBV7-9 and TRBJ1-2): DTGVSQNPRHKITKRGQNVTFRCDPISEHNRLYWYRQTLGQGPEFLTYFQNEAQLEKSRLLSDRFSAERPKGSFSTLEIQRTEQGDSAMYLCASSSGVYGYTFGSGTRLTVV.

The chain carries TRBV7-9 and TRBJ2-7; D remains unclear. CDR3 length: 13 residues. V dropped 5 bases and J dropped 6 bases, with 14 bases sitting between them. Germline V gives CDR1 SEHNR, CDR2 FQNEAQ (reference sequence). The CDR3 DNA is TGTGCCAGCAGCCCCCCCGTGAAATTCGAGCAGTACTTC. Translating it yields CASSPPVKFEQYF.

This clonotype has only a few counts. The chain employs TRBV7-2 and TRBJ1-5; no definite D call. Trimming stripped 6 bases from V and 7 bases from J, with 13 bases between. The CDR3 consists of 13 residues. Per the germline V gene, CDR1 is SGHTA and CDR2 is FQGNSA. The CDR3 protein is CASSRTRGQPQHF. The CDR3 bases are TGTGCCAGCAGTCGGACCCGAGGACAGCCCCAGCATTTT.

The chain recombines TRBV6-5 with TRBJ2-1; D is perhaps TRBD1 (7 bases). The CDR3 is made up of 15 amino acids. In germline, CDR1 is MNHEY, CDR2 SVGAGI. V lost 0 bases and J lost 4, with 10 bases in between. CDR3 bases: TGTGCCAGCAGTTACTCGGGGGGACAGTACAATGAGCAGTTCTTC. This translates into CASSYSGGQYNEQFF.

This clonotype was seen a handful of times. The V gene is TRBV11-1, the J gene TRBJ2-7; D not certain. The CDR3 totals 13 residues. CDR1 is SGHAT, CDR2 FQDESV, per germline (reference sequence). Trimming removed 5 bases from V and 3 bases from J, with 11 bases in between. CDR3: CASSPRFNYEQYF. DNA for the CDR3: TGTGCCAGCAGCCCGCGGTTTAACTACGAGCAGTACTTC.

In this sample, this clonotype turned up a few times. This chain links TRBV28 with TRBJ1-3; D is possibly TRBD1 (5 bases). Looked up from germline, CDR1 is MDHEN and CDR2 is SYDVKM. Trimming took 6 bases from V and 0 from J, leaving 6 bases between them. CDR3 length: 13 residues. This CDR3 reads CASRRGSGNTIYF. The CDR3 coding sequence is TGTGCCAGCAGAAGGGGCTCTGGAAACACCATATATTTT. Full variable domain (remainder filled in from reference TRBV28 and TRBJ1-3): DVKVTQSSRYLVKRTGEKVFLECVQDMDHENMFWYRQDPGLGLRLIYFSYDVKMKEKGDIPEGYSVSREKKERFSLILESASTNQTSMYLCASRRGSGNTIYFGEGSWLTVV.

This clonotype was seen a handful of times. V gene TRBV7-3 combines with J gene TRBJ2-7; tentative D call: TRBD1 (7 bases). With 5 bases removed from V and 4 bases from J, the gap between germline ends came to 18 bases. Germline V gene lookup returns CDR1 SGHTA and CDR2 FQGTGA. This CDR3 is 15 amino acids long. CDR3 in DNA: TGTGCCAGCAGCCCGCAGGGGGGCCTGATTTACGAGCAGTACTTC. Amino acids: CASSPQGGLIYEQYF.

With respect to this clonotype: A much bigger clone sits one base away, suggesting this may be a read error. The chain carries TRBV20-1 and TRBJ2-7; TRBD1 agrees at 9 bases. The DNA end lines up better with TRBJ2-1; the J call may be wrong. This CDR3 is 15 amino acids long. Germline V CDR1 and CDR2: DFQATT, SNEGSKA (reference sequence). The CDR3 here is CSATDRDRASYEQFF. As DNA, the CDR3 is TGCAGTGCTACCGACAGGGACAGGGCATCCTACGAGCAGTTCTTC.

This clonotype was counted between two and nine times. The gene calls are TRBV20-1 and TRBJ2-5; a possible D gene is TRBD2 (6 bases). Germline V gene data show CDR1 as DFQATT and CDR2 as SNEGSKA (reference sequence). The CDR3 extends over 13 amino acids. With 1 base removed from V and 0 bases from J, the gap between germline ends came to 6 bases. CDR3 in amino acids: CSARGLDQETQYF. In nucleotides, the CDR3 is TGCAGTGCTAGAGGACTAGACCAAGAGACCCAGTACTTC.

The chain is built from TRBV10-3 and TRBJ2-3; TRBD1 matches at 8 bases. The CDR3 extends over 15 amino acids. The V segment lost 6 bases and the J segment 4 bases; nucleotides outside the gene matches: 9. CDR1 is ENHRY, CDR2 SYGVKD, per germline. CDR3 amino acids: CAIRGDRSRADTQYF. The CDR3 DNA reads TGTGCCATCAGGGGGGACAGGAGTCGCGCAGATACGCAGTATTTT.

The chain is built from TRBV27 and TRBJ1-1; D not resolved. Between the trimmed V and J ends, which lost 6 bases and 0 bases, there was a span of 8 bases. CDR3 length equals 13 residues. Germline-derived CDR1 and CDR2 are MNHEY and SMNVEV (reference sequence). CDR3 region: CASRGSMNTEAFF. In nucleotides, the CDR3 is TGTGCCAGCAGGGGGTCCATGAACACTGAAGCTTTCTTT.

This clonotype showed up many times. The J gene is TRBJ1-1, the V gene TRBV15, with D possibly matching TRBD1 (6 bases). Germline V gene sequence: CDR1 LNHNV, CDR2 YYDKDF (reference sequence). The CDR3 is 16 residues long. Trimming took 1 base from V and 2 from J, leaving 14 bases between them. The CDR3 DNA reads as TGTGCCACCAGCAGAGTAACAGGGAGAGAAAACACTGAAGCTTTCTTT. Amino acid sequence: CATSRVTGRENTEAFF.

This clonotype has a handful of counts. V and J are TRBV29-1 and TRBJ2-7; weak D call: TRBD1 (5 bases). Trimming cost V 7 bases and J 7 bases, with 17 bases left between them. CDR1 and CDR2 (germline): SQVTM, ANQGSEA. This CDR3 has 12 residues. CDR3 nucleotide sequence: TGCAGCGCCGCCGTTGGGGCCTGGGAGCAGTACTTC. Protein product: CSAAVGAWEQYF.

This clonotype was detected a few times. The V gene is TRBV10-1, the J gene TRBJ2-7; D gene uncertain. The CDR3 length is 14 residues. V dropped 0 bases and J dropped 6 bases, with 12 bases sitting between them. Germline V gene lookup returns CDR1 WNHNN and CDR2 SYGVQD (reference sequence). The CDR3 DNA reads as TGCGCCAGCAGTGAGTCGATAGGGCAGTTCGAGCAGTACTTC. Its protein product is CASSESIGQFEQYF.

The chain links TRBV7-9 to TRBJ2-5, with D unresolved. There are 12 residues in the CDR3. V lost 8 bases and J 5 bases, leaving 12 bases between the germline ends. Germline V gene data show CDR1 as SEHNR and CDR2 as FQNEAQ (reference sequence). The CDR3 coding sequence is TGTGCCAGCCCTTCCCCCTCGGAGACCCAGTACTTC. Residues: CASPSPSETQYF.

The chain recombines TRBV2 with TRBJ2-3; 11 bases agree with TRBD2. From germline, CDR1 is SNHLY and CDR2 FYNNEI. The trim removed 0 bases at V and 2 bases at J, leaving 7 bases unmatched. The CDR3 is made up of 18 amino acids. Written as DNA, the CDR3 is TGTGCCAGCAGTGAAGCAGGGGGACTAGCGGAATTCACAGATACGCAGTATTTT. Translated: CASSEAGGLAEFTDTQYF.

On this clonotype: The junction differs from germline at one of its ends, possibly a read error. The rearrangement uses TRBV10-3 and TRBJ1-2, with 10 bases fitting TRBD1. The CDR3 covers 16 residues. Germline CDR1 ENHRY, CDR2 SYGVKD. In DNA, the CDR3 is TGTGCCATCAGTGAGAGAGGGACAGGGGTTCGCTATCGCTACACCTTC. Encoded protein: CAISERGTGVRYRYTF.